The rows below give T cell receptor beta chains drawn from one sample of a study of human T cells and chemical hapten exposure. TCRdb re-analysed the RACE reads in MiXCR, keeping a single row per CDR3 protein. The sample has approximately 90,000 distinct CDR3 sequences, about 9% seen once. This specimen consisted of whole blood, obtained in connection with sensitization to the hapten diphenylcyclopropenone (DPC). These receptors originate from a man between 40 and 49 years old with alopecia areata. Some clones in this sample may be carry-over from other donors' samples. CDR3s include the opening cysteine and the closing phenylalanine or tryptophan. A D gene is named only where the DNA matches it firmly. Not all rows give a size; the values are once, few, many and, for expanded clones, a class.

TGTGCCAGCAGCCCGACTAGCGGGGGCTATCAAGAGACCCAGTACTTC CASSPTSGGYQETQYF many TRBJ2-5 TRBV7-2 TRBD2
TGTGCCAGCTCTTACCGGGACAACTATAATTCACCCCTCCACTTT CASSYRDNYNSPLHF many TRBJ1-6 TRBV27 .
TGTGCCAGCAGCTTAGCGCTTGAATGGCACGCTACGCAGTATTTT CASSLALEWHATQYF many TRBJ2-3 TRBV7-8 .
TGTGCCAGCAGTTCAACGACAGGGACGAACACTGAAGCTTTCTTT CASSSTTGTNTEAFF many TRBJ1-1 TRBV28 TRBD1
TGTGCCAGCAGTTTGGCGGCTGGACGCACAGATACGCAGTATTTT CASSLAAGRTDTQYF . TRBJ2-3 TRBV28 .
TGTGCCAGCAGCCAAGAACAGGGCCCCAATCAGCCCCAGCATTTT CASSQEQGPNQPQHF many TRBJ1-5 TRBV3-1 .
TGTGCCAGCAGCTTACGGGGGCTGGCCAAAAACATTCAGTACTTC CASSLRGLAKNIQYF . TRBJ2-4 TRBV7-9 .
TGTGCCAGCAGTCCCGTAAGACAGTCTACTAGGGCCAACGTCCTGACTTTC CASSPVRQSTRANVLTF many TRBJ2-6 TRBV27 .
TGTGCCAGCAGCGATCCCAGGGCGTCGACAGATACGCAGTATTTT CASSDPRASTDTQYF many TRBJ2-3 TRBV9 .
TGTGCCAGCAGGGAACAGGGGGTGAACACTGAAGCTTTCTTT CASREQGVNTEAFF many TRBJ1-1 TRBV27 TRBD1
TGTGCCAGCAGTCTATCTTCAGGGGGAACTGGAAACACCATATATTTT CASSLSSGGTGNTIYF many TRBJ1-3 TRBV12-3/TRBV12-4 TRBD1
TGCGCCAGCAGCCAAGATCCAGCGGGAGTCTCTACAGATACGCAGTATTTT CASSQDPAGVSTDTQYF . TRBJ2-3 TRBV4-1 TRBD2
TGTGCCAGCAGTCCCGAGGGGGGTTTAGGGATGAACACTGAAGCTTTCTTT CASSPEGGLGMNTEAFF . TRBJ1-1 TRBV28 .
TGCAGCGTTGGTGGAAGGCAAGAGACCCAGTACTTC CSVGGRQETQYF . TRBJ2-5 TRBV29-1 .
TGTGCCATCAGTGGACTAGCGGGAGGGCAAGAGACCCAGTACTTC CAISGLAGGQETQYF . TRBJ2-5 TRBV10-3 TRBD2
TGTGCCAGCAGCCAAGAGGAGGGGCAGCCCCAGCATTTT CASSQEEGQPQHF . TRBJ1-5 TRBV3-1 .
TGTGCCAGCAGTTACAGGGAGAACTATGGCTACACCTTC CASSYRENYGYTF . TRBJ1-2 TRBV27 .
TGTACCAGCAGTCCCCCGGCCCGGACTTCCCCTTGGTTGTTCTTC CTSSPPARTSPWLFF . TRBJ2-1 TRBV12-3/TRBV12-4 .
TGTGCCAGCAGTTACGCTACAAAACCTGAAGCTTTCTTT CASSYATKPEAFF once TRBJ1-1 TRBV6-5 .
TGTGCCAGCAGCGGGGACAGGGGCGGAACTAATGAAAAACTGTTTTTT CASSGDRGGTNEKLFF . TRBJ1-4 TRBV5-5 TRBD1
TGTGCCAGCAGTGCCGGGACTAGCGGGAGTGATGGCACAGATACGCAGTATTTT CASSAGTSGSDGTDTQYF few TRBJ2-3 TRBV12-3/TRBV12-4 TRBD2
TGTGCCAGCAGCTTAGATAGTCTAGCGGGAGGCCCGGCATCCTACAATGAGCAGTTCTTC CASSLDSLAGGPASYNEQFF . TRBJ2-1 TRBV11-2 TRBD2
TGTGCCAGCAGTGAAGACACAGGGCCTAACTATGGCTACACCTTC CASSEDTGPNYGYTF . TRBJ1-2 TRBV2 .
TGCAGTGCTAGAATGCCTAGCGGGAGGGCGGCAGATACGCAGTATTTT CSARMPSGRAADTQYF few TRBJ2-3 TRBV20-1 TRBD2
TGTGCCTGGAGTGGGGCAGGGATGAACACTGAAGCTTTCTTT CAWSGAGMNTEAFF many TRBJ1-1 TRBV30 .
TGTGCCAGCTCACCACCTTCAGGAACCTACGAGCAGTACTTC CASSPPSGTYEQYF many TRBJ2-7 TRBV18 .
TGTGCCAGCAGCTTAGGAGGGGGGGCCAGTGAAAAACTGTTTTTT CASSLGGGASEKLFF . TRBJ1-4 TRBV7-2 .
TGCAGCGTTGTTGGGGGACAGGGGGCAGATACGCAGTATTTT CSVVGGQGADTQYF many TRBJ2-3 TRBV29-1 TRBD1
TGTGCCAGCAGTTATAGTAGGAACAGGGGAAACACTGAAGCTTTCTTT CASSYSRNRGNTEAFF many TRBJ1-1 TRBV6-5 TRBD1
TGTGCCAGCAGCTTACTGCTAGCGAGCAATGAGCAGTTCTTC CASSLLLASNEQFF few TRBJ2-1 TRBV11-2 .
TGTGCCAGCACCCCCGGCGGGCTCATGGAGCCCCAGCATTTT CASTPGGLMEPQHF few TRBJ1-5 TRBV28 .
TGTGCCAGCAGCCAAGATATGAACTCTGGAAACACCATATATTTT CASSQDMNSGNTIYF many TRBJ1-3 TRBV3-1 .
TGTGCCAGCAGCTTTTTAGCGGCAGAGGGCGATGAGCAGTTCTTC CASSFLAAEGDEQFF many TRBJ2-1 TRBV7-8 .
TGCAGCGTTGCATCCCAGGGCGGAGAGACCCAGTACTTC CSVASQGGETQYF many TRBJ2-5 TRBV29-1 .
TGTGCCGTGACTAGCGGGTTAAATGAGCAGTTCTTC CAVTSGLNEQFF many TRBJ2-1 TRBV24-1 TRBD2
TGTGCCAGAGGGACTCCGGGACCACTGGGAGAGACCCAGTACTTC CARGTPGPLGETQYF . TRBJ2-5 TRBV30 .
TGTGCCAGCAGCCCGGACAACGGGTCACCCCTCCACTTT CASSPDNGSPLHF many TRBJ1-6 TRBV6-5 .
TGCGCCAGCAGCCAATTCCTGGTCAGGGGGCCCTCCTCTGGGGCCAACGTCCTGACTTTC CASSQFLVRGPSSGANVLTF few TRBJ2-6 TRBV4-1 TRBD1
TGTGCCAGCAGCCACCCGACTCGCTCCTACAATGAGCAGTTCTTC CASSHPTRSYNEQFF few TRBJ2-1 TRBV3-1 .
TGCAGTGCCGAGAGGGGTGGAATTGAGCAGTTCTTC CSAERGGIEQFF . TRBJ2-1 TRBV20-1 .
TGTGCCAGCAGCACCGTTGGTACGCAGTATTTT CASSTVGTQYF . TRBJ2-3 TRBV14 .
TGTGCCAGCAGGCCGACAGGGGGAAAGGCTGAAGCTTTCTTT CASRPTGGKAEAFF few TRBJ1-1 TRBV6-2/TRBV6-3 TRBD1
TGCGCCAGCCAGGGTGGACTAGCGGGGTCAGATACGCAGTATTTT CASQGGLAGSDTQYF few TRBJ2-3 TRBV5-1 TRBD2
TGTGCCAGCAGTTACTCCGGGGGGCCCTCTTCCTCTAGCAATCAGCCCCAGCATTTT CASSYSGGPSSSSNQPQHF many TRBJ1-5 TRBV6-6 .
TGTGCCAGCAGCGAACAGGGTATCTCCTACAATGAGCAGTTCTTC CASSEQGISYNEQFF many TRBJ2-1 TRBV7-2 .
TGTGCCAGCTCCGGGACAGGCAGAGAGACCCAGTACTTC CASSGTGRETQYF . TRBJ2-5 TRBV27 TRBD1
TGTGCCACCTCCCTCGAGGGGACGGCAGATACGCAGTATTTT CATSLEGTADTQYF many TRBJ2-3 TRBV24-1 .
TGTGCCAGCAGCTCCAGGGCGGCTAATGAAAAACTGTTTTTT CASSSRAANEKLFF . TRBJ1-4 TRBV5-6 .
TGTGCCAGCAGCATCGGGACAGGGTGGCCTGAAAAACTGTTTTTT CASSIGTGWPEKLFF many TRBJ1-4 TRBV7-9 TRBD1
TGTGCCAGCAGTTTGGCCGGTATGAGCAATCAGCCCCAGCATTTT CASSLAGMSNQPQHF many TRBJ1-5 TRBV27 .
TGTGCCAGCAGCTTAGCCGTCTCTAGCGGGATAACAACCGGGGAGCTGTTTTTT CASSLAVSSGITTGELFF few TRBJ2-2 TRBV7-2 TRBD2
TGTGCCAGCAGTTACTCGACTAGCGGGAGTACGAATACGCAGTATTTT CASSYSTSGSTNTQYF few TRBJ2-3 TRBV6-6 TRBD2
TGTGCCAGCAGTTTTCGGGGCAGGGGGCTTTTGTCCCCTGGGGCCAACGTCCTGACTTTC CASSFRGRGLLSPGANVLTF few TRBJ2-6 TRBV27 TRBD1
TGTGCCATCAGTGATAAGGGGACAGGGCGGCTTTACGAGCAGTACTTC CAISDKGTGRLYEQYF . TRBJ2-7 TRBV10-3 TRBD1
TGTGCCAGCAGCTCTCCGAGGACAGGGGATGGCTACACCTTC CASSSPRTGDGYTF many TRBJ1-2 TRBV7-2 TRBD1
TGTGCCAGCAGTTCCCCCCTGGGCGGGGAGCAGTACTTC CASSSPLGGEQYF . TRBJ2-7 TRBV6-2/TRBV6-3 .
TGTGCCAGCAGCTTAGTGTCGGGGGCCAATGAGCAGTTCTTC CASSLVSGANEQFF few TRBJ2-1 TRBV7-2 .
TGTGCCAGCAGTGAAGACAGGCTGCCCGGAAACACCATATATTTT CASSEDRLPGNTIYF . TRBJ1-3 TRBV2 .
TGTGCCAGCAGCCCTGAGGGGGATACGCAGTATTTT CASSPEGDTQYF few TRBJ2-3 TRBV12-3/TRBV12-4 .
TGTGCCAGTAGTGGGACCTTAAATCAGCCCCAGCATTTT CASSGTLNQPQHF few TRBJ1-5 TRBV19 .